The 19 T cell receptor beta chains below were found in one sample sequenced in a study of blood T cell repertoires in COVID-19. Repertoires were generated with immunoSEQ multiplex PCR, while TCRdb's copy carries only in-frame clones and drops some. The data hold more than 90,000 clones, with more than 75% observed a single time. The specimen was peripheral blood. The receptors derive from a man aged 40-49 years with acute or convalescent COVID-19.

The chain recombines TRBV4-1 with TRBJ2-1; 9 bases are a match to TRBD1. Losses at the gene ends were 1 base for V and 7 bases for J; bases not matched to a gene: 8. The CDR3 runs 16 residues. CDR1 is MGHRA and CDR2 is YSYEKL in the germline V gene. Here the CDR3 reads CASSQGPRDRDNEQFF. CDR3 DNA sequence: TGCGCCAGCAGCCAAGGCCCCCGGGACAGGGATAATGAGCAGTTCTTC.

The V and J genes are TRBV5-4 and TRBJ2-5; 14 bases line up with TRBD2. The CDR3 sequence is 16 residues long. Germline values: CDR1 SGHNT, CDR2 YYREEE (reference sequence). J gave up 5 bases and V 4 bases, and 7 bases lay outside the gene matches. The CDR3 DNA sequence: TGTGCCAGCAGCCAGGGACTAGCGGGGGTGGCGGAGACCCAGTACTTC. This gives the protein CASSQGLAGVAETQYF. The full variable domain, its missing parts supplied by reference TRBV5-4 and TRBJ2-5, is ETGVTQSPTHLIKTRGQQVTLRCSSQSGHNTVSWYQQALGQGPQFIFQYYREEENGRGNFPPRFSGLQFPNYSSELNVNALELDDSALYLCASSQGLAGVAETQYFGPGTRLLVL.

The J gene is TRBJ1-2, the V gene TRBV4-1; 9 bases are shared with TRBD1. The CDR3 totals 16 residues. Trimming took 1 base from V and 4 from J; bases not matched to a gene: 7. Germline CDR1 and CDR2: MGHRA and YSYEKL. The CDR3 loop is CASSQAGTGRIYGYTF. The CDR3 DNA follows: TGCGCCAGCAGCCAAGCCGGGACAGGGAGGATCTATGGCTACACCTTC.

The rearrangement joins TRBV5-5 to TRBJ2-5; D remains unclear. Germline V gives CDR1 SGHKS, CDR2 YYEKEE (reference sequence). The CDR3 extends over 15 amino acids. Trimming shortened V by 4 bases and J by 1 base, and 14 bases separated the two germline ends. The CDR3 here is CASSHSTTSQETQYF. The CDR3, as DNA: TGTGCCAGCAGCCACTCTACTACCTCCCAAGAGACCCAGTACTTC. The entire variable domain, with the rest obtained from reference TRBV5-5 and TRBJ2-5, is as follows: DAGVTQSPTHLIKTRGQQVTLRCSPISGHKSVSWYQQVLGQGPQFIFQYYEKEERGRGNFPDRFSARQFPNYSSELNVNALLLGDSALYLCASSHSTTSQETQYFGPGTRLLVL.

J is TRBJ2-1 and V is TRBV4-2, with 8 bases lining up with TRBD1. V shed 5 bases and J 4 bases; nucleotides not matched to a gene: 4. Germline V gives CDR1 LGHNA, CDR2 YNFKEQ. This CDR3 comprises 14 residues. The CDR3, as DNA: TGTGCCAGCAGCTCCGGACAGGGTTACAATGAGCAGTTCTTC. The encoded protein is CASSSGQGYNEQFF.

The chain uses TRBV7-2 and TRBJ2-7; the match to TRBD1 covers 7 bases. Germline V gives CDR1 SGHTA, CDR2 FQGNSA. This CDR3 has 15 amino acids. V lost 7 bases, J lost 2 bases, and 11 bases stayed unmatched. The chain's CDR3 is CASTKSGGYAYEQYF. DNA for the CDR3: TGTGCCAGCACCAAATCAGGGGGTTACGCCTACGAGCAGTACTTC.

In DNA, the CDR3 is TGTGCCAGCAGTGAATCAGGGAACCAGCCCCAGCATTTT. Protein: CASSESGNQPQHF. This chain connects TRBV6-1 to TRBJ1-5, with a tentative D call TRBD1 (5 bases). Germline V lookup: CDR1 MNHNS, CDR2 SASEGT. V was shortened by 2 bases and J by 7 bases, with 9 bases between the two germline ends. This CDR3 is 13 amino acids long.

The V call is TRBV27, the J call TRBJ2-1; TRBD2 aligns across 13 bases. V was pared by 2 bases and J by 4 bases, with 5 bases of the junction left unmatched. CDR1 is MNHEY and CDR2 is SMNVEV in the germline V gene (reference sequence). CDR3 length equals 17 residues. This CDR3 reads CASSLLSGLAGYNEQFF. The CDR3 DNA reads TGTGCCAGCAGTTTACTATCGGGACTAGCGGGATACAATGAGCAGTTCTTC.

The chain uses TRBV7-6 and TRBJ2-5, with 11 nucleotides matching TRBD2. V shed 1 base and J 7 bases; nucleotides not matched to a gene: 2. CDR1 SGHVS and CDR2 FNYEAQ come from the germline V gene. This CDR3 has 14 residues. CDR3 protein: CASSLGSGGVTQYF. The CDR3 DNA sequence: TGTGCCAGCAGCTTAGGTAGCGGGGGGGTGACCCAGTACTTC.

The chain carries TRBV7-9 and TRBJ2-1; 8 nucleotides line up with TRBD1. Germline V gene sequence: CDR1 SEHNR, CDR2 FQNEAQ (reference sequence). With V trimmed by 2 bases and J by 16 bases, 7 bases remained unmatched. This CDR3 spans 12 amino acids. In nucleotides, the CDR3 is TGTGCCAGCAGCTTAACCGCGACAGGGGAATTCTTC. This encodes CASSLTATGEFF.

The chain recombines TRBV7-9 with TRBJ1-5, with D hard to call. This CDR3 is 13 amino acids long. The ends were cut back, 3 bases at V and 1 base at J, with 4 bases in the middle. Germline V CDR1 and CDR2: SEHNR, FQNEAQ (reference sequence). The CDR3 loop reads CASSFVSNQPQHF. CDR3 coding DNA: TGTGCCAGCAGCTTTGTAAGCAATCAGCCCCAGCATTTT.

The CDR3 coding sequence is TGTGCCAGCAGGGGTCTAGCGGGACGTGTGCACGAGCAGTACTTC. This encodes CASRGLAGRVHEQYF. The chain couples TRBV11-2 to TRBJ2-7, with TRBD2 matching over 9 bases. CDR3 length: 15 amino acids. CDR1 is SGHAT, CDR2 FQNNGV, per germline. The trim removed 6 bases at V and 5 bases at J, leaving 11 bases unmatched.

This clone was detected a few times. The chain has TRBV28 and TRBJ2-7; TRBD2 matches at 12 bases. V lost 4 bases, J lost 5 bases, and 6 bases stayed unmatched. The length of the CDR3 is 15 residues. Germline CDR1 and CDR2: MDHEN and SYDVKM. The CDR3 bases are TGTGCCAGCAGTTCACCTAGCGGGGGGGCCCACGAGCAGTACTTC. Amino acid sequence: CASSSPSGGAHEQYF.

This chain's CDR3 is CASSEAGGPYEQYF. In DNA, the CDR3 is TGTGCCAGCAGCGAAGCGGGGGGGCCCTACGAGCAGTACTTC. This chain links TRBV7-3 with TRBJ2-7; TRBD2 agrees at 10 bases. From germline, CDR1 is SGHTA and CDR2 FQGTGA. Trimming cost V 5 bases and J 2 bases; bases outside gene matches: 3. The CDR3 is 14 residues long.

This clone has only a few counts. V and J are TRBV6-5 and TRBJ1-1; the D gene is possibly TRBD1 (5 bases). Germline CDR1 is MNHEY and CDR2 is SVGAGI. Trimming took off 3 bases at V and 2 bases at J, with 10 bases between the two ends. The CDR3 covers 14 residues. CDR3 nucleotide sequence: TGTGCCAGCAGTTATTCCAGGGATAACACTGAAGCTTTCTTT. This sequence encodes CASSYSRDNTEAFF.

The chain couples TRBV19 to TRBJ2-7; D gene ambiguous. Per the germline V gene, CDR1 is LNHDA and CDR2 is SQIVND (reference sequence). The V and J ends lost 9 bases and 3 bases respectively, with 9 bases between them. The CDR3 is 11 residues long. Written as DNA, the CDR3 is TGTGCCAGCAACAATGGCTACGAGCAGTACTTC. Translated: CASNNGYEQYF. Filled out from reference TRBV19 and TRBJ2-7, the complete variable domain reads DGGITQSPKYLFRKEGQNVTLSCEQNLNHDAMYWYRQDPGQGLRLIYYSQIVNDFQKGDIAEGYSVSREKKESFPLTVTSAQKNPTAFYLCASNNGYEQYFGPGTRLTVT.

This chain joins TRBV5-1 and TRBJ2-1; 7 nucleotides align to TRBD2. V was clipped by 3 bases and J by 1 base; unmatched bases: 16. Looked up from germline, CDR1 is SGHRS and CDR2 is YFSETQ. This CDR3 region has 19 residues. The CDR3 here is CASSSRGGDIRVSYNEQFF. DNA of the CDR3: TGCGCCAGCAGCTCCCGGGGAGGGGATATCAGGGTGTCCTACAATGAGCAGTTCTTC.

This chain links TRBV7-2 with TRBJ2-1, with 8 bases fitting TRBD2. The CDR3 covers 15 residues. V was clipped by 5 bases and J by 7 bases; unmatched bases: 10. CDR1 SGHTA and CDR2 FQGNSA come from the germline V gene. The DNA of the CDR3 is TGTGCCAGCAGCCCCAGGACTAGCTCGCGGAATGAGCAGTTCTTC. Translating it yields CASSPRTSSRNEQFF. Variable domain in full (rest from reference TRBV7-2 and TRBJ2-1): GAGVSQSPSNKVTEKGKDVELRCDPISGHTALYWYRQSLGQGLEFLIYFQGNSAPDKSGLPSDRFSAERTGGSVSTLTIQRTQQEDSAVYLCASSPRTSSRNEQFFGPGTRLTVL.

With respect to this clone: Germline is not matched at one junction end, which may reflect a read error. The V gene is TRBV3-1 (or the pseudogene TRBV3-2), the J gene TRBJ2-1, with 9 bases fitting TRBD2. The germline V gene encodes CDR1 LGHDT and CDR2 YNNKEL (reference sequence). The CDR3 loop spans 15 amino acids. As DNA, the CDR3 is TGTGCCAGCAGCCAAGATGTTCTAGCGGGGTCCCGAGGGCTCTTC. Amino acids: CASSQDVLAGSRGLF.